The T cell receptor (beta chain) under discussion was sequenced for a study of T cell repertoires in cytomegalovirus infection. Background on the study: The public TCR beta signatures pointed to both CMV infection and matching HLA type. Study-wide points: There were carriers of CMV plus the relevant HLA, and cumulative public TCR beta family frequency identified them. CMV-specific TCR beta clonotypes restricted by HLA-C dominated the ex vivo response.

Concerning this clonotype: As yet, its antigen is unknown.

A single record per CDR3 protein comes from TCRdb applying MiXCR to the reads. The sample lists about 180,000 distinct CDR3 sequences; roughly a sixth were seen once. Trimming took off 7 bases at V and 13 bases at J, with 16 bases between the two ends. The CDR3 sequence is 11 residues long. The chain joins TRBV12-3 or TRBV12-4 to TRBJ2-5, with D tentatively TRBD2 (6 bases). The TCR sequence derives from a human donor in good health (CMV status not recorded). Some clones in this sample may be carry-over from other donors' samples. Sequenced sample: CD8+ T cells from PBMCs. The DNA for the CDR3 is TGTGCCAGCACCCTGTCCGGGGAGGCGTACTTC. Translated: CASTLSGEAYF.